These 13 T cell receptor beta chains were all obtained from the same sample, sequenced in a study of OX40 agonist ivuxolimab in advanced cancers. The assay was immunoSEQ multiplex PCR, and TCRdb's table has in-frame clones only and misses some. This sample carries over 150,000 clones, roughly 92% of them seen once, and the ten largest clones take around 0.33%. The sample was CD4+ or CD8+ T cells sorted from blood, taken in a trial of the OX40 agonist ivuxolimab. All receptors derive from an adult with an advanced solid tumor such as melanoma, head and neck, liver or kidney cancer.

The rearrangement uses TRBV21-1 and TRBJ1-4. TRBV21-1 is given as a pseudogene. The CDR3 has 14 residues. This chain's CDR3 is CASSIQLVGEKLFF. DNA of the CDR3: TGTGCCAGCAGCATCCAACTCGTCGGTGAAAAACTGTTTTTT.

The chain uses TRBV5-4 and TRBJ1-6, with D unclear. Trimming took off 4 bases at V and 0 bases at J, with 11 bases between the two ends. There are 16 residues in the CDR3. Germline V lookup: CDR1 SGHNT, CDR2 YYREEE (reference sequence). Written as DNA, the CDR3 is TGTGCCAGCAGCGAAAAACAGAGCTCCTATAATTCACCCCTCCACTTT. Encoded protein: CASSEKQSSYNSPLHF.

The chain uses TRBV6-5 and TRBJ2-1, with 8 bases fitting TRBD2. The CDR3 runs 15 residues. Per the germline V gene, CDR1 is MNHEY and CDR2 is SVGAGI. V lost 11 bases, J lost 7 bases, and 16 bases stayed unmatched. This CDR3 reads CAAGRGGEIENEQFF. In DNA form, the CDR3 reads TGTGCCGCAGGTCGGGGGGGGGAGATAGAAAATGAGCAGTTCTTC.

J is TRBJ1-2 and V is TRBV29-1; D possibly corresponds to TRBD1 (6 bases). V was trimmed by 4 bases and J by 8 bases, leaving 11 bases between them. This CDR3 spans 11 amino acids. Germline lookup yields CDR1 SQVTM and CDR2 ANQGSEA. The CDR3 sequence is CSVGDIKGYTF. DNA of the CDR3: TGCAGCGTTGGGGACATCAAGGGCTACACCTTC.

The chain uses TRBV7-2 and TRBJ1-2; D unresolved. Germline V CDR1 and CDR2: SGHTA, FQGNSA. The CDR3 consists of 14 residues. The V end lost 1 base, the J end lost 7 bases, and 13 bases lay between the germline ends. As DNA, the CDR3 is TGTGCCAGCAGCTTAGACCCCGGGATGACTGGCTACACCTTC. Protein product: CASSLDPGMTGYTF.

This chain links TRBV5-1 with TRBJ1-4; TRBD1 agrees at 8 bases. Germline trimming cut 4 bases from V and 5 bases from J; bases unmatched to any gene: 4. This CDR3 contains 14 residues. CDR1 and CDR2 from the germline V gene are SGHRS and YFSETQ. The CDR3 here is CASSLGQVNEKLFF. CDR3 sequence (DNA): TGCGCCAGCAGCCTGGGACAGGTGAATGAAAAACTGTTTTTT.

The chain has TRBV7-9 and TRBJ1-1; D remains ambiguous. Germline V gives CDR1 SEHNR, CDR2 FQNEAQ (reference sequence). This CDR3 has 13 residues. Trimming took off 1 base at V and 0 bases at J, with 3 bases between the two ends. For the CDR3, the DNA is TGTGCCAGCAGCTTAGAGATGAACACTGAAGCTTTCTTT. This translates into CASSLEMNTEAFF.

The rearrangement joins TRBV9 to TRBJ2-3, with 7 bases aligning to TRBD2. CDR3 length: 14 amino acids. With 4 bases clipped from V and 4 bases from J, the junction kept 6 bases outside the gene matches. The germline V gene has CDR1 SGDLS and CDR2 YYNGEE. The chain's CDR3 is CASSSSGRADTQYF. The CDR3 DNA sequence: TGTGCCAGCAGCTCCAGTGGGAGGGCAGATACGCAGTATTTT.

This rearrangement joins TRBV6-5 to TRBJ2-7; 8 bases map to TRBD1. CDR1 MNHEY and CDR2 SVGAGI come from the germline V gene. With 5 bases clipped from V and 0 bases from J, the junction kept 6 bases outside the gene matches. The CDR3 spans 15 residues. The CDR3 region has the DNA TGTGCCAGCAGTCTTTACAGGGGGTTCTCCTACGAGCAGTACTTC. Protein product: CASSLYRGFSYEQYF.

Here the CDR3 reads CASSQPIDRGNGYTF. In DNA form, the CDR3 reads TGCGCCAGCAGCCAACCCATCGACAGGGGCAATGGCTACACCTTC. The chain recombines TRBV4-1 with TRBJ1-2, with 8 bases lining up with TRBD1. Germline V gene data show CDR1 as MGHRA and CDR2 as YSYEKL. V gave up 2 bases and J gave up 6 bases; unmatched junction bases: 8. This CDR3 has 15 amino acids.

This chain connects TRBV18 to TRBJ2-3; no reliable D call. V lost 4 bases and J lost 2, with 4 bases in between. Germline V gives CDR1 KGHSH, CDR2 LQKENI. The CDR3 runs 12 residues. CDR3 loop: CASSLTTDTQYF. For the CDR3, the DNA is TGTGCCAGCTCACTAACCACAGATACGCAGTATTTT.

This clone appeared once. V usage is TRBV4-1 and J usage is TRBJ2-4; D is undetermined. From germline, CDR1 is MGHRA and CDR2 YSYEKL. Trimming removed 0 bases from V and 9 bases from J, with 15 bases in between. The CDR3 has 15 amino acids. Here the CDR3 DNA reads TGCGCCAGCAGCCAAGAAGGGAACCCCGGTGGCATTCAGTACTTC. Translated, it gives CASSQEGNPGGIQYF.

This sequence joins TRBV18 and TRBJ1-2; D may be TRBD1 (6 bases). V lost 3 bases, J lost 1 base, and 9 bases lay in between. The CDR3 length is 14 residues. Germline V gene data show CDR1 as KGHSH and CDR2 as LQKENI. The CDR3 protein is CASSPLDSNYGYTF. The CDR3 bases are TGTGCCAGCTCACCCTTGGACAGTAACTATGGCTACACCTTC. Variable domain in full (rest from reference TRBV18 and TRBJ1-2): NAGVMQNPRHLVRRRGQEARLRCSPMKGHSHVYWYRQLPEEGLKFMVYLQKENIIDESGMPKERFSAEFPKEGPSILRIQQVVRGDSAAYFCASSPLDSNYGYTFGSGTRLTVV.